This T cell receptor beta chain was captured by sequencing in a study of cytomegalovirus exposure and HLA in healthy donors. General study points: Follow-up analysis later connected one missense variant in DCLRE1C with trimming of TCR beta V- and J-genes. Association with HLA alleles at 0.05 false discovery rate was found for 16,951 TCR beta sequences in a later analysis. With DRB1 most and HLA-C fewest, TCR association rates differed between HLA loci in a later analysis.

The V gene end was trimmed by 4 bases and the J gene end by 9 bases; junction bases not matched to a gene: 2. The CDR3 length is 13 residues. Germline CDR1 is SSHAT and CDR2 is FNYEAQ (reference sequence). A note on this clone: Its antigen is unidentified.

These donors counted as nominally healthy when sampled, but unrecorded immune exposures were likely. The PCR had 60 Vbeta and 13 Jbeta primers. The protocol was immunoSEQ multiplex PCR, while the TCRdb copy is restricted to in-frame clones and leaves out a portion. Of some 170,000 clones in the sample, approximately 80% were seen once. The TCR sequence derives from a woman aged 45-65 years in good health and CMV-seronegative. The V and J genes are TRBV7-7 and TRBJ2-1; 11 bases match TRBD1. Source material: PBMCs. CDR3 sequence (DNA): TGTGCCAGCAGCTGGGGACAGGGGGGTGAGCAGTTCTTC. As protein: CASSWGQGGEQFF. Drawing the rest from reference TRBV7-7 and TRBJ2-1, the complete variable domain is GAGVSQSPRYKVTKRGQDVTLRCDPISSHATLYWYQQALGQGPEFLTYFNYEAQPDKSGLPSDRFSAERPEGSISTLTIQRTEQRDSAMYRCASSWGQGGEQFFGPGTRLTVL.